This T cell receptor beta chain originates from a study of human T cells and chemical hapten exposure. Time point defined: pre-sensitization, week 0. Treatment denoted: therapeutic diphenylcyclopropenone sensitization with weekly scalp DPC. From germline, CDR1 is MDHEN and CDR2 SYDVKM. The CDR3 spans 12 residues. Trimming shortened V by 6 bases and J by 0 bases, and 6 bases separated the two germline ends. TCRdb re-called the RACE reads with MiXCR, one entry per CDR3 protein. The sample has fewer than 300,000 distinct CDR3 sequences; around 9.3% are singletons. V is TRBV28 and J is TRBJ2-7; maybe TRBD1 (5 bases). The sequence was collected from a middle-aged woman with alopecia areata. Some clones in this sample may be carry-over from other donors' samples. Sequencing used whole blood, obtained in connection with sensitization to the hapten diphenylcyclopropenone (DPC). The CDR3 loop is CASRDNSYEQYF. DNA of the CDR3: TGTGCCAGCAGGGACAACTCCTACGAGCAGTACTTC.